This TCR beta chain comes out of a study of T cells in Graves' hyperthyroidism and ophthalmopathy. Study results and caveats: The model made its ophthalmopathy prediction, and onset followed a median about 5.9 months later.

From RNA transcripts, TCR beta CDR3 regions were amplified. First-round RT-PCR targeting the TCR CDR3 was performed with the HTBI primer set. TCRdb reprocessed the multiplex PCR reads with MiXCR, giving one entry per CDR3 protein. The sample contains 350,000 to 450,000 distinct CDR3 sequences, around an eighth of which appear only once. V lost 11 bases and J lost 6, with 16 bases in between. Looked up from germline, CDR1 is SGHNT and CDR2 is YENEEA. CDR3 length: 13 residues. Note on this clonotype: No antigen is known for it.

J is TRBJ2-2 and V is TRBV11-3; D might be TRBD2 (7 bases). Sequenced sample: blood. The sequence came from a man aged 45-65 years with Graves' ophthalmopathy. Here the CDR3 reads CAREEGGSGELFF. The CDR3 bases are TGTGCCCGGGAGGAAGGGGGATCCGGGGAGCTGTTTTTT.